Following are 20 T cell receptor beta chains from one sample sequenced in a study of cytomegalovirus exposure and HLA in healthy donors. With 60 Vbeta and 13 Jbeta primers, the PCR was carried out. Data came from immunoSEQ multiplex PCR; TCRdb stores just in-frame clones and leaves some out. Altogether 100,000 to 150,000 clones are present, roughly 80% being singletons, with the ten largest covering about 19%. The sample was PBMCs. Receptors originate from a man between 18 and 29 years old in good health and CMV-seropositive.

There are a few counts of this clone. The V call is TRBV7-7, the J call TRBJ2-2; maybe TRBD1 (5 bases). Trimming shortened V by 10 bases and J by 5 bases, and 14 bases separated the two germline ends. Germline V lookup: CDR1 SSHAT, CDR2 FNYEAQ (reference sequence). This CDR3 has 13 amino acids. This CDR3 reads CAISQGVTGELFF. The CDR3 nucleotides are TGTGCCATAAGCCAGGGCGTTACCGGGGAGCTGTTTTTT. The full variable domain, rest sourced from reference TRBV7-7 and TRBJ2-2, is GAGVSQSPRYKVTKRGQDVTLRCDPISSHATLYWYQQALGQGPEFLTYFNYEAQPDKSGLPSDRFSAERPEGSISTLTIQRTEQRDSAMYRCAISQGVTGELFFGEGSRLTVL.

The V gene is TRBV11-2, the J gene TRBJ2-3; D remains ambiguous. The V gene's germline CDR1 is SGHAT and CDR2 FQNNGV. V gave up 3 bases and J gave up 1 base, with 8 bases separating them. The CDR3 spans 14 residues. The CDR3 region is CASSFSRGTDTQYF. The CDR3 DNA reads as TGTGCCAGCAGCTTTTCTCGGGGCACAGATACGCAGTATTTT. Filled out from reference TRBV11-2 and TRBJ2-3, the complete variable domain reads EAGVAQSPRYKIIEKRQSVAFWCNPISGHATLYWYQQILGQGPKLLIQFQNNGVVDDSQLPKDRFSAERLKGVDSTLKIQPAKLEDSAVYLCASSFSRGTDTQYFGPGTRLTVL.

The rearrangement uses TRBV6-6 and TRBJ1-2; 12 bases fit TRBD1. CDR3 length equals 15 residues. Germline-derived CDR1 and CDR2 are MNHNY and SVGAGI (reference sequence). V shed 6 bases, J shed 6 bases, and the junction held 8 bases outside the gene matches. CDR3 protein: CASSNLGQGADGYTF. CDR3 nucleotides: TGTGCCAGCAGCAACCTGGGACAGGGGGCTGATGGCTACACCTTC.

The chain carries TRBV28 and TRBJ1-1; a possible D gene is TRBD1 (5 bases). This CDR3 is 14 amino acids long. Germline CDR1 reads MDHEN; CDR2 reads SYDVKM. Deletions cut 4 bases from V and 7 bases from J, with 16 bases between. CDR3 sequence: CASSSRGGTDEAFF. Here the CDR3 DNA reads TGTGCCAGCAGTTCTCGTGGGGGGACCGATGAAGCTTTCTTT. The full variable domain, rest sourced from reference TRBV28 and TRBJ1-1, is DVKVTQSSRYLVKRTGEKVFLECVQDMDHENMFWYRQDPGLGLRLIYFSYDVKMKEKGDIPEGYSVSREKKERFSLILESASTNQTSMYLCASSSRGGTDEAFFGQGTRLTVV.

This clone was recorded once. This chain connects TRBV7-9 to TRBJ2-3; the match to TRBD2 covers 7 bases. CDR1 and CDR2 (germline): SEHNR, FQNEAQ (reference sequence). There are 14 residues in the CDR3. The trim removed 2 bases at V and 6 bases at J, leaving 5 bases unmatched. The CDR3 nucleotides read TGTGCCAGCAGCTTATCAGCGGGGAGGGATACGCAGTATTTT. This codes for CASSLSAGRDTQYF.

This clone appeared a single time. The CDR3 bases are TGTGCCAGCAGCCCGGGTACAGGGGCAAGCACTGAAGCTTTCTTT. Translated: CASSPGTGASTEAFF. The chain employs TRBV7-8 and TRBJ1-1; the match to TRBD1 covers 7 bases. The CDR3 spans 15 residues. V lost 5 bases to trimming and J lost 4 bases; unmatched junction nucleotides: 10. Germline V gives CDR1 SGHVS, CDR2 FQNEAQ.

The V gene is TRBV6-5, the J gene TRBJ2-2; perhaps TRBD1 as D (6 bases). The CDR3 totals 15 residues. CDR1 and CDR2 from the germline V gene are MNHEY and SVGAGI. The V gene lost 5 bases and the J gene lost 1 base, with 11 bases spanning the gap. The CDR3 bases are TGTGCCAGCAGTCAAGACAGGCAGAACACCGGGGAGCTGTTTTTT. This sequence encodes CASSQDRQNTGELFF.

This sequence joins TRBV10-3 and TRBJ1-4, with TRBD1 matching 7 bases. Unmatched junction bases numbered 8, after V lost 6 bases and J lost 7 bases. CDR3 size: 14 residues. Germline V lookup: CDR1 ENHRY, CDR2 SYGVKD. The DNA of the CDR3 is TGTGCCATCAGGCAAACAGGGGCGGGTGAAAAACTGTTTTTT. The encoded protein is CAIRQTGAGEKLFF.

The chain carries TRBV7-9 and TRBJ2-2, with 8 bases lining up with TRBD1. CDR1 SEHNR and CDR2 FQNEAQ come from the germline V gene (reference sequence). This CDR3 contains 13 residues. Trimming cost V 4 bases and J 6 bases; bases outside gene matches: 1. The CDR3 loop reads CASSWDRSGELFF. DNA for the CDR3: TGTGCCAGCAGCTGGGACAGGTCCGGGGAGCTGTTTTTT.

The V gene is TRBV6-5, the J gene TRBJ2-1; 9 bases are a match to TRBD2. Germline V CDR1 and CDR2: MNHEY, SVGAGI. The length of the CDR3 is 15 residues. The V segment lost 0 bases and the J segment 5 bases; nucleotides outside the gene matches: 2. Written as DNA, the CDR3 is TGTGCCAGCAGTTACTCAACTAGCGGGCACAATGAGCAGTTCTTC. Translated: CASSYSTSGHNEQFF.

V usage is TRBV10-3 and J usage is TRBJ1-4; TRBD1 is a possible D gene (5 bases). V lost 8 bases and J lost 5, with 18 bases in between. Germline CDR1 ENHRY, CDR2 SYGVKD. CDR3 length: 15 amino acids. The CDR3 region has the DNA TGTGCCATCGGAGCCAGGGAAGGGGAAAATGAAAAACTGTTTTTT. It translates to CAIGAREGENEKLFF.

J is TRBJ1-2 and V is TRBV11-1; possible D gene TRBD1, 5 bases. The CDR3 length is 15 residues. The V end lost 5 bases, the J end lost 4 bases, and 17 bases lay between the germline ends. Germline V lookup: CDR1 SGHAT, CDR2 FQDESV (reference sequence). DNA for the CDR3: TGTGCCAGCAGCCCCCCATTGGACATTGTCTATGGCTACACCTTC. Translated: CASSPPLDIVYGYTF.

This chain's CDR3 is CASSLFSRSGANVLTF. CDR3 DNA sequence: TGTGCCAGCAGCTTATTTTCGCGGTCTGGGGCCAACGTCCTGACTTTC. J is TRBJ2-6 and V is TRBV7-3; D is unresolved. The CDR3 sequence is 16 residues long. Germline V gene sequence: CDR1 SGHTA, CDR2 FQGTGA. V gave up 2 bases and J gave up 1 base, with 9 bases separating them.

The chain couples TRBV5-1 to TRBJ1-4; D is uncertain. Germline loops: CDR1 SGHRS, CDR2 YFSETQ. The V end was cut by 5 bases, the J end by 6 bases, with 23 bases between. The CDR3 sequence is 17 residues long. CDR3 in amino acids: CASRETRGLRSDEKLFF. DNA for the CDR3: TGCGCCAGCAGGGAGACGCGAGGTTTGAGGAGTGATGAAAAACTGTTTTTT.

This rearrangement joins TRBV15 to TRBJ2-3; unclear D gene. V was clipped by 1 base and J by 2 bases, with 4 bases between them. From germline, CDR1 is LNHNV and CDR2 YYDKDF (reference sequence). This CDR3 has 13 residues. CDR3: CATSRGDTDTQYF. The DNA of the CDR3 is TGTGCCACCAGCAGAGGAGACACAGATACGCAGTATTTT.

The CDR3 region is CASSMTGTGELFF. The CDR3 DNA sequence: TGCGCCAGCAGTATGACAGGGACCGGGGAGCTGTTTTTT. The chain carries TRBV10-1 and TRBJ2-2; TRBD1 aligns across 7 bases. Germline V CDR1 and CDR2: WNHNN, SYGVQD (reference sequence). There are 13 residues in the CDR3. The V gene end was trimmed by 5 bases and the J gene end by 5 bases; junction bases not matched to a gene: 2.

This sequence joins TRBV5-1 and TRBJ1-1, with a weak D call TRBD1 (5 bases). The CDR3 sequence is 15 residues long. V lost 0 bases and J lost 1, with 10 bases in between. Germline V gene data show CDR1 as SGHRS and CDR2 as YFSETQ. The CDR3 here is CASSLGGRGNTEAFF. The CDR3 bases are TGCGCCAGCAGCTTGGGAGGGAGGGGGAACACTGAAGCTTTCTTT. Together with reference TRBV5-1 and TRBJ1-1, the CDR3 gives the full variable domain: KAGVTQTPRYLIKTRGQQVTLSCSPISGHRSVSWYQQTPGQGLQFLFEYFSETQRNKGNFPGRFSGRQFSNSRSEMNVSTLELGDSALYLCASSLGGRGNTEAFFGQGTRLTVV.

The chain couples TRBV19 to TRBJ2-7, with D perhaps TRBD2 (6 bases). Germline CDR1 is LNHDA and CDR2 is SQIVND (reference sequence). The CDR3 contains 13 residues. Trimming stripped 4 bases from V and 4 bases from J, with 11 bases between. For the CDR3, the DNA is TGTGCCAGTAGTAGCCAGGGAGGTTACGAGCAGTACTTC. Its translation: CASSSQGGYEQYF.

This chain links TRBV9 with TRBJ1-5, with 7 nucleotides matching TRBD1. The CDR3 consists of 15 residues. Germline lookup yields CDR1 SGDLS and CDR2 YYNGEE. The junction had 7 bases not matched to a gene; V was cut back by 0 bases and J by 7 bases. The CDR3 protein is CASSVDEGAGQPQHF. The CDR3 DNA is TGTGCCAGCAGCGTAGATGAGGGGGCAGGACAGCCCCAGCATTTT. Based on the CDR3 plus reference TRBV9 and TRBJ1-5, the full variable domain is DSGVTQTPKHLITATGQRVTLRCSPRSGDLSVYWYQQSLDQGLQFLIQYYNGEERAKGNILERFSAQQFPDLHSELNLSSLELGDSALYFCASSVDEGAGQPQHFGDGTRLSIL.

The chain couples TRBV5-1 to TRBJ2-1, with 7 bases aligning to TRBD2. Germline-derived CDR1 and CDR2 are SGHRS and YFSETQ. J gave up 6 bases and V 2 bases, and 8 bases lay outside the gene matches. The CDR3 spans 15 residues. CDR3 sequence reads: CASSFPSGVINEQFF. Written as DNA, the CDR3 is TGCGCCAGCAGCTTCCCCAGCGGGGTTATCAATGAGCAGTTCTTC. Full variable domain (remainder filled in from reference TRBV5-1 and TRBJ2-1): KAGVTQTPRYLIKTRGQQVTLSCSPISGHRSVSWYQQTPGQGLQFLFEYFSETQRNKGNFPGRFSGRQFSNSRSEMNVSTLELGDSALYLCASSFPSGVINEQFFGPGTRLTVL.